This TCR beta chain appears in the sequencing data of a study of T cell responses to AZD1222 COVID-19 vaccine. Study-level results: At baseline, just 5 or 6 AZD1222 recipients tested seropositive. Reportedly, nearly half of unique spike TCRs recognized epitopes outside B.1.351/B.1.1.7 mutations. Clonal diversity may have been underestimated in mostly white British donors.

This clone was recorded a few times. Its antigen is not known. The CDR3 runs 15 residues. Germline V gives CDR1 SGHVS, CDR2 FQNEAQ. Trimming cost V 4 bases and J 4 bases; bases outside gene matches: 1. Generated by immunoSEQ multiplex PCR, the TCRdb table keeps only in-frame clones and is missing some. The sample lists around 75,000 clones, around 84% occurring once. The specimen was peripheral blood, collected on day 0 of AZD1222 vaccination. The chain joins TRBV7-8 to TRBJ2-1; 13 nucleotides match TRBD2. This receptor was identified in an adult in good health. This CDR3 is CASSSTSGGYNEQFF. CDR3 nucleotide sequence: TGTGCCAGCAGCTCGACTAGCGGGGGGTACAATGAGCAGTTCTTC.